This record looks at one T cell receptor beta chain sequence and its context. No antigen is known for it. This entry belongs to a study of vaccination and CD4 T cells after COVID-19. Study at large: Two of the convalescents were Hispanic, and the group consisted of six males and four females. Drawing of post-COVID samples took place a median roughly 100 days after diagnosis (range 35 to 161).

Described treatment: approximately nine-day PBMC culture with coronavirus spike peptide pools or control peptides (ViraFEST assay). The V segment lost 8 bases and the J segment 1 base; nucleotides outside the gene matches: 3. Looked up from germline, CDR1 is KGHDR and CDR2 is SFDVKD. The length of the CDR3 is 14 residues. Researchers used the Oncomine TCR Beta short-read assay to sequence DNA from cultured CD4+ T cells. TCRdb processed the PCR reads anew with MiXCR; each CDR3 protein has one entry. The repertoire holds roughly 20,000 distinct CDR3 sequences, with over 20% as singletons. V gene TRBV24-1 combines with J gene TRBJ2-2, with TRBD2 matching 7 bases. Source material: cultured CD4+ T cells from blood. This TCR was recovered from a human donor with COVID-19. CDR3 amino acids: CATTGEGNTGELFF. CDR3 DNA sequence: TGTGCCACCACCGGGGAGGGGAACACCGGGGAGCTGTTTTTT.